This TCR beta chain was sequenced for a study of T cell changes during pregnancy in multiple sclerosis. Repertoires were generated with immunoSEQ multiplex PCR, while TCRdb's copy carries only in-frame clones and drops some. The table includes 55,000 to 65,000 clones, 94% detected once. Trimming removed 2 bases at V and 4 bases at J, with 3 bases between. This CDR3 is built from 12 residues. Germline CDR1 is SGHTS and CDR2 is YDEGEE. The V gene is TRBV5-8, the J gene TRBJ1-4; unclear D gene. Sequenced material: CD8+ T cells from peripheral blood mononuclear cells, taken in the third trimester of pregnancy. This sequence was found in a female donor with multiple sclerosis, enrolled in a pregnancy study. The CDR3 loop reads CASSFLNEKLFF. The DNA for the CDR3 is TGTGCCAGCAGCTTTCTTAATGAAAAACTGTTTTTT.